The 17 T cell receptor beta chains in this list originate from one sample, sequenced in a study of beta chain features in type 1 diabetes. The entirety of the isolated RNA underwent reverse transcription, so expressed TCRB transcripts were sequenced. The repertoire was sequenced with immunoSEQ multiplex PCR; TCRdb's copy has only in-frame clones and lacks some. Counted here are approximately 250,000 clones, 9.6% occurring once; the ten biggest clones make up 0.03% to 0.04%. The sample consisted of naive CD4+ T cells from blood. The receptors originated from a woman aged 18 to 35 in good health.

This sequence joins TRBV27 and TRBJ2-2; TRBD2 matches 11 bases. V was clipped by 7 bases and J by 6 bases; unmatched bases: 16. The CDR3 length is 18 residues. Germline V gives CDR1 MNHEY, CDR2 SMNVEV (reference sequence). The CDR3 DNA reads TGTGCCAGCAAGGCAACAGGGGGTAGCGGGAGGGCCGCCGGGGAGCTGTTTTTT. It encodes CASKATGGSGRAAGELFF.

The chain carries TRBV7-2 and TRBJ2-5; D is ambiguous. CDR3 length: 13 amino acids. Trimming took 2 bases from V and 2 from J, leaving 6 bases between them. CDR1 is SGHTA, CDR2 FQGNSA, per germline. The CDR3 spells CASSLSVQETQYF. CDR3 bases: TGTGCCAGCAGCTTATCGGTACAAGAGACCCAGTACTTC.

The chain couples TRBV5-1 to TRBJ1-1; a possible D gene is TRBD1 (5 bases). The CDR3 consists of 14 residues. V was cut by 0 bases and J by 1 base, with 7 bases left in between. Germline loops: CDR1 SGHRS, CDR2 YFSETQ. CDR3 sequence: CASSLAGANTEAFF. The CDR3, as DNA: TGCGCCAGCAGCTTGGCTGGGGCGAACACTGAAGCTTTCTTT.

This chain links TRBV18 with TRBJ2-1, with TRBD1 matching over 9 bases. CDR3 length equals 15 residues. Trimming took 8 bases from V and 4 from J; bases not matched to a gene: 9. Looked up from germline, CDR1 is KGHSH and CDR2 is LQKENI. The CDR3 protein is CASRMDRGGYNEQFF. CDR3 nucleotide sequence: TGTGCCAGCCGAATGGACAGGGGAGGATACAATGAGCAGTTCTTC.

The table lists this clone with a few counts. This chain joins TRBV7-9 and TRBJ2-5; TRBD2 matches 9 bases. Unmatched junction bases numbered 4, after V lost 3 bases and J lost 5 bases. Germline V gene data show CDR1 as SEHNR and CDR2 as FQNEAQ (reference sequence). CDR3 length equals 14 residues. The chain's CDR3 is CASSFSGRVETQYF. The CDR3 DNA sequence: TGTGCCAGCAGCTTTAGCGGGAGAGTGGAGACCCAGTACTTC.

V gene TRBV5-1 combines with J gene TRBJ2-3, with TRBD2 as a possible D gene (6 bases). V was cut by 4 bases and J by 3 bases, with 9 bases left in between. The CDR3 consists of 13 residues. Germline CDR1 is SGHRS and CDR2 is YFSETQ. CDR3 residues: CASSPTSTDTQYF. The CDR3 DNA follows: TGCGCCAGCAGCCCGACTAGTACAGATACGCAGTATTTT.

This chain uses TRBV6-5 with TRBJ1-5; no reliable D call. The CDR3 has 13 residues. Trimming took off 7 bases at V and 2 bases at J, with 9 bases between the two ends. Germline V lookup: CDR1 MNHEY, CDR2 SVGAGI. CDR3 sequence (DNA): TGTGCCAGCAAGGGAGGCGGCAATCAGCCCCAGCATTTT. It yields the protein CASKGGGNQPQHF.

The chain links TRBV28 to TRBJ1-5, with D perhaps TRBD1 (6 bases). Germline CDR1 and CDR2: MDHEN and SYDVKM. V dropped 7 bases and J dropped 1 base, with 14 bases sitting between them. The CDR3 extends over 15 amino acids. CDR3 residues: CASIIGTKSNQPQHF. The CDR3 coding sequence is TGTGCCAGCATTATCGGGACAAAAAGCAATCAGCCCCAGCATTTT.

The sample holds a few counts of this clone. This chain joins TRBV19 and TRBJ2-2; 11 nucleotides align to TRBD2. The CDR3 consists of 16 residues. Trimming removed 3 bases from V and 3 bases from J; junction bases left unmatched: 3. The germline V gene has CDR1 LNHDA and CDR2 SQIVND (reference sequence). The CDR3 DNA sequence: TGTGCCAGTAGTATTGGGGGACTAGCGGACACCGGGGAGCTGTTTTTT. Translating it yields CASSIGGLADTGELFF.

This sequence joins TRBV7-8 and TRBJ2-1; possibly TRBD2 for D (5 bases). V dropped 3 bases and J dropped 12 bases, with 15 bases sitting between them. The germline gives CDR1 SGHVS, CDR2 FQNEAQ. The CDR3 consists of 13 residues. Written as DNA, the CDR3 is TGTGCCAGCAGCTTCCCAAATCCTGCGGGGCAGTTCTTC. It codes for CASSFPNPAGQFF.

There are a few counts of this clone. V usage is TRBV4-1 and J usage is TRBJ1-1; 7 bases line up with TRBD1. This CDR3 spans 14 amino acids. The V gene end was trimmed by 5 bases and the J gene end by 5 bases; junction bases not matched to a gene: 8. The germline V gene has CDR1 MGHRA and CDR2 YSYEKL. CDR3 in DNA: TGCGCCAGCAGCGGGCCGACGGGACAGACTGAAGCTTTCTTT. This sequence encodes CASSGPTGQTEAFF.

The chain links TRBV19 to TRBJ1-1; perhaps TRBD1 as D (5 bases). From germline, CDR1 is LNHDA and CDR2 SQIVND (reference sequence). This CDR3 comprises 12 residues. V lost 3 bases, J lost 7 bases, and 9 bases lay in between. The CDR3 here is CASSIIGGEAFF. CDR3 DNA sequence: TGTGCCAGTAGTATCATCGGGGGTGAAGCTTTCTTT.

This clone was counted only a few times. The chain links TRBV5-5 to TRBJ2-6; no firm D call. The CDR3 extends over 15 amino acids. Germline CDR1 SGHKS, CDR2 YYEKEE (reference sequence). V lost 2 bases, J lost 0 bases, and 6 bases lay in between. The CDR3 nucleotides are TGTGCCAGCAGCTTCACAGCCTCTGGGGCCAACGTCCTGACTTTC. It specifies CASSFTASGANVLTF.

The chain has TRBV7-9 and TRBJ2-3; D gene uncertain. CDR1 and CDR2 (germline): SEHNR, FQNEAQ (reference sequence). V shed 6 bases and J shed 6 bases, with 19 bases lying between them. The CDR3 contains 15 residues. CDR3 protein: CASSSVPRPADTQYF. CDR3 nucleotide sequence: TGTGCCAGCAGTTCTGTACCCCGTCCTGCGGATACGCAGTATTTT. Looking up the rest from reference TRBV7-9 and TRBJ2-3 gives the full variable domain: DTGVSQNPRHKITKRGQNVTFRCDPISEHNRLYWYRQTLGQGPEFLTYFQNEAQLEKSRLLSDRFSAERPKGSFSTLEIQRTEQGDSAMYLCASSSVPRPADTQYFGPGTRLTVL.

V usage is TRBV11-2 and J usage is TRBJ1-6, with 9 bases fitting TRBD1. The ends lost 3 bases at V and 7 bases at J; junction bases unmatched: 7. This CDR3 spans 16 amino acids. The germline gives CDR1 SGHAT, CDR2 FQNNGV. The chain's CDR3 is CASSLGQGRQNSPLHF. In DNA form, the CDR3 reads TGTGCCAGCAGCTTGGGACAGGGAAGGCAAAATTCACCCCTCCACTTT.

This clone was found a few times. CDR3 nucleotides: TGTGCCAGCAGCCCGGACGGGACAGGGATCTATGAGCAGTTCTTC. Translation: CASSPDGTGIYEQFF. The chain carries TRBV7-9 and TRBJ2-1, with 9 bases fitting TRBD1. The CDR3 has 15 residues. Germline V gene sequence: CDR1 SEHNR, CDR2 FQNEAQ (reference sequence). V dropped 5 bases and J dropped 8; count of bases not matched to a gene: 10.

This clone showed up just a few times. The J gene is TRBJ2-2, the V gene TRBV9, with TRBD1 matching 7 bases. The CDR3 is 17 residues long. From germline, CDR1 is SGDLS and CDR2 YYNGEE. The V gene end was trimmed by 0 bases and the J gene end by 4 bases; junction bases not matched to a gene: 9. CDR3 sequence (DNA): TGTGCCAGCAGCGTAGGCAATCGGGACAGACGCACCGGGGAGCTGTTTTTT. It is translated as CASSVGNRDRRTGELFF.